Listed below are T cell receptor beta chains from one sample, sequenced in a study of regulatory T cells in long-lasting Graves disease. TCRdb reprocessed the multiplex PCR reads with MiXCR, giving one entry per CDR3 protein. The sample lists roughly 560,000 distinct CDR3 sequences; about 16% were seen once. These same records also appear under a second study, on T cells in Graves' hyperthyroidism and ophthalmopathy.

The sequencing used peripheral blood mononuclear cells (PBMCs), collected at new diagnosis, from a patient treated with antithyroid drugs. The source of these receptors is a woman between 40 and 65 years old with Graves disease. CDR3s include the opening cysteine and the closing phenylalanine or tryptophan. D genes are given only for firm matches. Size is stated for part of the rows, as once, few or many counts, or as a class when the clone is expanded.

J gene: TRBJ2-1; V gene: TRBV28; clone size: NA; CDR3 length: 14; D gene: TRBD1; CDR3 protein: CASSPGQSYKEQFF; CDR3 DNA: TGTGCCAGCAGCCCGGGACAGTCCTACAAAGAGCAGTTCTTC
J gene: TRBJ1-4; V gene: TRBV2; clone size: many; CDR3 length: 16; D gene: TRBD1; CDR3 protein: CASTSAGQGVGEKLFF; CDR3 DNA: TGTGCCAGTACATCCGCGGGACAGGGGGTCGGGGAAAAACTGTTTTTT
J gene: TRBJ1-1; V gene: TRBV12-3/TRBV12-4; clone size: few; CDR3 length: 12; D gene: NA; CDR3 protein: CASNMLNTEAFF; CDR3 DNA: TGTGCCAGCAATATGTTGAACACTGAAGCTTTCTTT
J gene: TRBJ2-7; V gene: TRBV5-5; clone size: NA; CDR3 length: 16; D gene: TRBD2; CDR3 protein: CASSLELAGGPYEQYF; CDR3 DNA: TGTGCCAGCAGCTTGGAACTAGCGGGGGGGCCGTACGAGCAGTACTTC
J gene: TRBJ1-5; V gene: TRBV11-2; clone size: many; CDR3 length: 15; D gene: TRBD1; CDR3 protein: CASSAGQGVGQPQHF; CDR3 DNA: TGTGCCAGCAGCGCCGGACAGGGTGTAGGACAGCCCCAGCATTTT
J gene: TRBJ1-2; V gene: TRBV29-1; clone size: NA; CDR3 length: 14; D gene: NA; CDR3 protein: CSGGGDRFYYGYTF; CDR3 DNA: TGCAGCGGAGGGGGGGACCGCTTTTACTATGGCTACACCTTC
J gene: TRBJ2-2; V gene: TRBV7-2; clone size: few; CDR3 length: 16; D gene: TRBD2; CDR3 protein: CASSTSGGRNTGELFF; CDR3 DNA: TGTGCCAGCAGCACTAGCGGGGGGAGAAACACCGGGGAGCTGTTTTTT
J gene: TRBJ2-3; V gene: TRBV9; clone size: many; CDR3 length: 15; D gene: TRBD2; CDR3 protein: CASSHSGGAKDTQYF; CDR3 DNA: TGTGCCAGCAGCCATAGCGGGGGGGCGAAAGATACGCAGTATTTT
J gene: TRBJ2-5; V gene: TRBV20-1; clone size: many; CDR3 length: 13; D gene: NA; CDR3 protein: CSARGVRVRTQYF; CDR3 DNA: TGCAGTGCTAGAGGGGTTCGAGTTCGGACCCAGTACTTC
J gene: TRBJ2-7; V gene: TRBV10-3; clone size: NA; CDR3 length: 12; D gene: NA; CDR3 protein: CAISPYSYEQYF; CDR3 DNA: TGTGCCATCAGTCCCTATTCGTACGAGCAGTACTTC
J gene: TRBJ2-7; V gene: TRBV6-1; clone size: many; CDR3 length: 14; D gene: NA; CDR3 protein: CASSDAGYPYEQYF; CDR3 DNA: TGTGCCAGCAGTGATGCTGGGTACCCCTACGAGCAGTACTTC
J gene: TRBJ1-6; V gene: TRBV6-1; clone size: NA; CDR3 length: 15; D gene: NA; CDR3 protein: CASSPIPSYNSPLHF; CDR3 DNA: TGTGCCAGCAGTCCGATCCCCTCCTATAATTCACCCCTCCACTTT
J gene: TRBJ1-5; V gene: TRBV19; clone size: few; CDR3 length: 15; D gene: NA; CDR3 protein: CASRQGGGTNQPQHF; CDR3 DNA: TGTGCCAGTAGACAGGGAGGGGGGACTAATCAGCCCCAGCATTTT
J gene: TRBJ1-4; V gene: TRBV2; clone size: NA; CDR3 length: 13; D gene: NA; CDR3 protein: CAGSEGGHPKLFF; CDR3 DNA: TGTGCCGGCAGTGAGGGAGGGCACCCAAAACTGTTTTTT
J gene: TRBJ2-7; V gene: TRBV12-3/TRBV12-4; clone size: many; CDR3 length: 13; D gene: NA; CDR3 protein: CASSYAGAPEQYF; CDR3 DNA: TGTGCCAGCAGTTATGCGGGGGCCCCCGAGCAGTACTTC
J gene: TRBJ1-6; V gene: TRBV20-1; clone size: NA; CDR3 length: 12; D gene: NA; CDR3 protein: CSAGQFNSPLHF; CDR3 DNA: TGCAGTGCAGGACAGTTTAATTCACCCCTCCACTTT
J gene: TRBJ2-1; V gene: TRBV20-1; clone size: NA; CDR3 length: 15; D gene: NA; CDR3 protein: CSAFGASSSYNEQFF; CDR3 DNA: TGCAGTGCTTTTGGGGCGTCAAGCTCCTACAATGAGCAGTTCTTC
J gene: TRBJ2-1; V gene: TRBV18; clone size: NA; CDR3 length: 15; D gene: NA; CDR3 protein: CASSLSLGTGNEQFF; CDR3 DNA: TGTGCCAGCTCACTGTCTCTGGGCACGGGCAATGAGCAGTTCTTC
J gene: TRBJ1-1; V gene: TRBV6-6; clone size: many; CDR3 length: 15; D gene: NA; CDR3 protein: CASSYSGQINTEAFF; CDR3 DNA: TGTGCCAGCAGTTACTCGGGACAAATTAACACTGAAGCTTTCTTT